This T cell receptor (beta chain) came from a study of post-analysis software for immune sequencing data (dated by TCRdb to between 2015 and 2017). At the level of the whole study: Relapsing-remitting, secondary progressive and progressive-relapsing multiple sclerosis were recorded as disease courses, and subtype annotation was lacking for some patients. The patient repertoires were set against around ten previously published healthy control repertoires from donors whose ages ranged from roughly 6 to 25 years. A subset of samples was prepared in parallel using single-end sample barcoding, then pooled and co-amplified after Illumina adapter ligation. Study-wide findings and limitations: The multiple sclerosis patient group was slightly younger than the control group. Significantly higher frequencies in patients than in controls were found for five or six TRBV segments, including TRBV5-6, TRBV5-1 and TRBV20-1. Multiple sclerosis patients had significantly lower normalized Chao1 diversity than controls, a result that suggests substantial peripheral T-cell clonal expansion. Direct clustering with F measure revealed strong co-clustering of samples prepared in the same batch, which led to a batch-effect correction.

Inclusive of the bounding cysteine and phenylalanine, the CDR3 is 13 residues long. The sequence is cut down to CDR3 DNA, 39 bases in frame from base 1. Trimming leaves V shorter by 8 bases and J shorter by 7 bases, with the junction holding 10 bases beyond the gene matches. Sequences MNHEY (CDR1) and SMNVEV (CDR2) are obtained from the germline V gene (reference sequence). Details on this clonotype: Its cognate antigen has yet to be identified. The sample holds no much larger clone one base away, and base qualities are not on file.

TCR beta repertoires were profiled from peripheral blood of 13 young patients with multiple sclerosis to demonstrate the VDJtools post-analysis software. The patients with multiple sclerosis were children and adolescents between roughly 6 and 17 years of age. Library preparation employed PCR. The sequencer was an Illumina HiSeq 2500. To reduce PCR and sequencing biases, unique molecular identifiers were incorporated into the TCR beta cDNA libraries. Every 1 to 10 million input T cells yielded 500,000 or so cDNA molecules, meaning each molecule approximated one T cell. The patient libraries were prepared and sequenced using the same protocol as the earlier healthy control dataset. Samples belonging to the same batch were prepared together, multiplexed and sequenced on a shared HiSeq lane. Concerning the study's data processing: MIGEC was used to process the raw barcoded reads, and molecular identifier groups with only a single read were discarded before consensus assembly and CDR3 extraction. Clonotype tables were post-analysed with VDJtools, normalizing diversity by down-sampling all datasets to the smallest sample size. Repertoire overlap clustering matched CDR3 amino acid but not nucleotide sequences to correct batch-related cross-sample contamination. TCRdb reprocessed the public reads (quality trimming at Q25 with fastp, clone calling with MiXCR) and kept in-frame beta chains. Identical CDR3 protein sequences are pooled into one entry, listed with their most common genes and DNA. TCRdb's processing, not the authors', yielded these V and J calls. The sample table records fewer than 600,000 distinct CDR3 sequences; under 55% of these occur just once. 12% of the sample is held by the ten biggest clonotypes.

The clonotype was recovered from a girl aged 10-17 years with multiple sclerosis. The V gene is TRBV27 and the J gene is TRBJ1-2, with 7 junctional bases fitting TRBD1. Sequences were obtained from blood. The CDR3 protein is CASRTGRGGGYTF. DNA sequence: TGTGCCAGCCGGACAGGCAGAGGAGGTGGCTACACCTTC.